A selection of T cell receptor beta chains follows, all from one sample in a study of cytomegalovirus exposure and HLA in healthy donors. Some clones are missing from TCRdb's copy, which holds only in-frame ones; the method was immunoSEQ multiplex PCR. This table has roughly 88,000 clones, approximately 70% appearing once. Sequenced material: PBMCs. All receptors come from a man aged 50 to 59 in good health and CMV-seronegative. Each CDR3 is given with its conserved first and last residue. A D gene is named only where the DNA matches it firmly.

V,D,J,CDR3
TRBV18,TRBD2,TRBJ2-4,CASSPRGTTKNIQYF
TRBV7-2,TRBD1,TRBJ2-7,CASSLRQGRFEQYF
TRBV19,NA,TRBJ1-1,CASSIGDWVTEAFF
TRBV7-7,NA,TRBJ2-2,CASSRELASGELFF
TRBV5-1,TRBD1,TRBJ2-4,CASSLGQGRNIQYF
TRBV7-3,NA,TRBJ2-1,CASSSWGLAAEQFF
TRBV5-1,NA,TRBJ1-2,CASSLEPGTPPSGYTF
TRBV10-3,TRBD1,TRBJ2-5,CAIRSDRGAETQYF
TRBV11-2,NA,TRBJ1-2,CASSPGSNYGYTF
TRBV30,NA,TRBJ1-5,CAWSPDRDQPQHF
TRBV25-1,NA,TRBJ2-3,CASREGGFSTDTQYF
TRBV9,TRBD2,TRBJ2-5,CASSAPSGLGAQYF
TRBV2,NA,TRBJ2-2,CASGLDTGELFF
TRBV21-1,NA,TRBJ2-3,CASRQMSTDTQYF
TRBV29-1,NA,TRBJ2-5,CSAQQARQETQYF
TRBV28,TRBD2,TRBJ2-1,CASSSPRGGIVEQFF
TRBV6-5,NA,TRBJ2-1,CASSFSAESSYNEQFF
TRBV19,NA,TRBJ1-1,CASRSDYTEAFF
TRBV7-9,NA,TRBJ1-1,CASSLTGSTEAFF
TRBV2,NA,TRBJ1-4,CASSAREANEKLFF
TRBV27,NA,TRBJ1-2,CASLGPPNYGYTF
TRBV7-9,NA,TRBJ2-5,CASSGRLDQEETQYF
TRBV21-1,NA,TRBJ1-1,CASSYQGSNEAFF
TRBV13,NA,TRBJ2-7,CASSLRQDSSYEQYF
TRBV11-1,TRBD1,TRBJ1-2,CASSLEGTGNYGYTF
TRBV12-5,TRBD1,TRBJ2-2,CASGLVPKNRGHLSTGELFF
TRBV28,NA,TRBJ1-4,CASSQTRFDEKLFF
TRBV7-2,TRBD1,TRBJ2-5,CASSLGAGGAQETQYF
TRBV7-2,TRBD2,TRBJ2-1,CASSRGTSFSSEQFF
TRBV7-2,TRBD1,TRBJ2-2,CASSSGQVTGELFF
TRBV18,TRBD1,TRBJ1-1,CASSQQGMNTEAFF
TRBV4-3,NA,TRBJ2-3,CASSLGGERTDTQYF
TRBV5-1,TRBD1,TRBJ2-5,CASSLATGVETQYF
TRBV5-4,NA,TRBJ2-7,CASSTDVQGGYEQYF
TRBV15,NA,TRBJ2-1,CATSRVGREQFF